In this sample, the clone carrying this TCR beta chain turned up a few times. Prior to thyroid surgery, none of the patients had received any treatment. TCRdb reanalyzed the PCR reads via MiXCR. The data contain roughly 3,800 clones, 30% to 40% of them seen just once; the ten biggest clones take up 27%. This sample is part of a study of metastatic and nonmetastatic thyroid tumors. As for the study in general: Repertoires of blood and of tissue (tumor or nodule) from malignant and benign thyroid patients were compared.

The germline V and J ends were trimmed by 1 base and 7 bases, with 7 bases remaining between them. This CDR3 has 12 residues. Germline lookup yields CDR1 SGHAT and CDR2 FQNNGV. The chain carries TRBV11-2 and TRBJ1-1; no definite D call. What was sequenced was adjacent normal tissue. The TCR originated in a male donor with papillary thyroid cancer or a benign thyroid nodule (not recorded which). Some clones in this sample may be carry-over from other donors' samples. CDR3 in DNA: TGTGCCAGCAGCTTAGTGGGGTATGAAGCTTTCTTT. This sequence encodes CASSLVGYEAFF.